Below, 26 T cell receptor beta chains from the same sample are listed, as sequenced in a study of T cell repertoires in cytomegalovirus infection. TCRdb called the reads again in MiXCR, with one record for every CDR3 protein. The sample lists 450,000 to 650,000 distinct CDR3 sequences, approximately 26% seen once, with roughly 13% in the top ten. Specimen: PBMCs. These receptors came from a human donor in good health (CMV status not recorded). Some clones in this sample may be carry-over from other donors' samples.

This chain links TRBV12-3 or TRBV12-4 with TRBJ2-2; 11 bases match TRBD1. This CDR3 has 15 amino acids. V gave up 7 bases and J gave up 5 bases; unmatched junction bases: 6. The CDR3 DNA reads as TGTGCCAGCATCTCAGGACAGGGGGCGACCGGGGAGCTGTTTTTT. Protein product: CASISGQGATGELFF.

A few counts support this clonotype. The chain has TRBV28 and TRBJ1-4; the D gene is possibly TRBD1 (5 bases). Germline V gene sequence: CDR1 MDHEN, CDR2 SYDVKM. The CDR3 is 16 residues long. The V and J ends lost 7 bases and 3 bases respectively, with 18 bases between them. CDR3 protein: CASTKGLRTPNEKLFF. In DNA, the CDR3 is TGTGCCAGCACGAAGGGGCTTCGGACGCCTAATGAAAAACTGTTTTTT.

The chain employs TRBV18 and TRBJ1-2; 7 nucleotides line up with TRBD1. The germline V gene encodes CDR1 KGHSH and CDR2 LQKENI. Trimming took 5 bases from V and 4 from J; bases not matched to a gene: 4. The CDR3 is 13 residues long. This CDR3 reads CASSTGTVYGYTF. In DNA, the CDR3 is TGTGCCAGCTCAACCGGGACAGTCTATGGCTACACCTTC.

This clonotype came up many times. This sequence joins TRBV7-2 and TRBJ1-2; 10 positions match TRBD1. Germline values: CDR1 SGHTA, CDR2 FQGNSA. With 5 bases clipped from V and 5 bases from J, the junction kept 5 bases outside the gene matches. This CDR3 comprises 14 residues. The CDR3 region is CASSRRTGGYGYTF. In nucleotides, the CDR3 is TGTGCCAGCAGCCGCAGGACAGGGGGATATGGCTACACCTTC. Combining the CDR3 with reference TRBV7-2 and TRBJ1-2 gives the whole variable domain GAGVSQSPSNKVTEKGKDVELRCDPISGHTALYWYRQSLGQGLEFLIYFQGNSAPDKSGLPSDRFSAERTGGSVSTLTIQRTQQEDSAVYLCASSRRTGGYGYTFGSGTRLTVV.

The chain carries TRBV19 and TRBJ2-3, with TRBD1 as a possible D gene (5 bases). The V gene lost 6 bases and the J gene lost 2 bases, with 12 bases spanning the gap. Germline CDR1 is LNHDA and CDR2 is SQIVND (reference sequence). The CDR3 extends over 14 amino acids. The CDR3 sequence: CASSDRTYTDTQYF. CDR3 nucleotides: TGTGCCAGTAGCGACAGAACCTACACAGATACGCAGTATTTT.

This clonotype has only a few counts. The chain joins TRBV9 to TRBJ2-7, with D perhaps TRBD1 or TRBD2 (5 bases each). CDR3 length: 15 amino acids. With 2 bases removed from V and 2 bases from J, the gap between germline ends came to 14 bases. Looked up from germline, CDR1 is SGDLS and CDR2 is YYNGEE. The CDR3 DNA reads as TGTGCCAGCAGCGTGGGTAGGGGAGTTACCTACGAGCAGTACTTC. It translates to CASSVGRGVTYEQYF.

CDR3 sequence: CSASSGNTYEQYF. Written as DNA, the CDR3 is TGCAGTGCAAGTAGCGGGAACACCTACGAGCAGTACTTC. The rearrangement links TRBV20-1 to TRBJ2-7; 8 bases fit TRBD2. Looked up from germline, CDR1 is DFQATT and CDR2 is SNEGSKA (reference sequence). CDR3 length: 13 amino acids. The V segment lost 6 bases and the J segment 2 bases; nucleotides outside the gene matches: 6.

This clonotype has ten or more counts. The rearrangement links TRBV2 to TRBJ1-2, with D unclear. This CDR3 has 12 amino acids. The V end lost 10 bases, the J end lost 4 bases, and 13 bases lay between the germline ends. In germline, CDR1 is SNHLY, CDR2 FYNNEI. Here the CDR3 reads CATRLFAYGYTF. The CDR3 nucleotides are TGTGCCACGCGTCTTTTCGCCTATGGCTACACCTTC.

In nucleotides, the CDR3 is TGTGCCAGCAGTTTAAACCTACAAGGTTCTAGCAATCAGCCCCAGCATTTT. Its protein product is CASSLNLQGSSNQPQHF. The rearrangement joins TRBV12-3 or TRBV12-4 to TRBJ1-5; D remains ambiguous. The CDR3 length is 17 residues. Trimming cost V 2 bases and J 0 bases, with 14 bases left between them.

This clonotype was observed once. J is TRBJ2-1 and V is TRBV10-3; D gene uncertain. Germline CDR1 is ENHRY and CDR2 is SYGVKD. Trimming cost V 5 bases and J 6 bases, with 17 bases left between them. The CDR3 contains 15 residues. DNA for the CDR3: TGTGCCATCAGTACTGTAGGCCCGGCCAGCAATGAGCAGTTCTTC. Its translation is CAISTVGPASNEQFF.

This clonotype was seen a few times. The V gene is TRBV6-2 or TRBV6-3, the J gene TRBJ2-7, with 11 bases identical to TRBD2. J was trimmed by 2 bases and V by 5 bases; bases with no gene match: 5. The CDR3 is made up of 15 amino acids. CDR1 MNHEY and CDR2 SVGEGT come from the germline V gene. The CDR3: CASSEGLAVPYEQYV. Here the CDR3 DNA reads TGTGCCAGCAGTGAGGGACTAGCGGTCCCCTACGAGCAGTACGTC.

This clonotype was seen only a few times. The gene calls are TRBV25-1 and TRBJ2-3; D may be TRBD1 (6 bases). The CDR3 has 16 residues. V shed 3 bases and J shed 0 bases, with 13 bases lying between them. The germline gives CDR1 MGHDK, CDR2 SYGVNS. CDR3 nucleotides: TGTGCCAGCAGTGAGGCCAGGGGCGGGAGCACAGATACGCAGTATTTT. Translated, it gives CASSEARGGSTDTQYF.

This clonotype was seen a handful of times. The V and J genes are TRBV6-2 or TRBV6-3 and TRBJ2-1; the D is unclear. The germline V and J ends were trimmed by 1 base and 8 bases, with 18 bases remaining between them. CDR3 length equals 16 residues. Germline V gene lookup returns CDR1 MNHEY and CDR2 SVGEGT. The CDR3 coding sequence is TGTGCCAGCAGTTACTTTCGGGCCCGAATAGGTGATGAGCAGTTCTTC. Translation: CASSYFRARIGDEQFF.

This clonotype has only a few counts. This sequence joins TRBV20-1 and TRBJ1-1, with D possibly being TRBD1 (6 bases). Germline lookup yields CDR1 DFQATT and CDR2 SNEGSKA (reference sequence). V shed 5 bases and J shed 1 base, with 11 bases lying between them. The CDR3 is 13 residues long. CDR3 DNA: TGCAGTGCTCGGACAGTAAAGAACACTGAAGCTTTCTTT. Protein sequence: CSARTVKNTEAFF.

A few counts support this clonotype. J is TRBJ2-7 and V is TRBV28, with a weak D call TRBD1 (6 bases). Germline V gene lookup returns CDR1 MDHEN and CDR2 SYDVKM. The CDR3 is 13 amino acids. Trimming took 1 base from V and 7 from J, leaving 11 bases between them. The CDR3 loop reads CASSLFQGNEQYF. The CDR3 DNA follows: TGTGCCAGCAGTTTATTCCAGGGGAATGAGCAGTACTTC.

Points on this clonotype: A read error may produce the germline difference seen at one junction end. The chain has TRBV5-3 and TRBJ2-1; 13 bases align to TRBD2. TRBV5-3 is an ORF, and what it does is uncertain. The CDR3 loop spans 16 amino acids. CDR3 protein: CASSLGWTSGSDEQFF. In DNA form, the CDR3 reads TGTGCCAGCAGCTTGGGGTGGACTAGCGGGAGCGATGAGCAGTTCTTC.

CDR3 sequence (DNA): TGCGCCAGCAGCCAAGTTCTAAAGAAGGGATTGAACACTGAAGCTTTCTTT. Its translation is CASSQVLKKGLNTEAFF. The rearrangement links TRBV4-1 to TRBJ1-1; D gene uncertain. The germline V gene has CDR1 MGHRA and CDR2 YSYEKL. V was clipped by 1 base and J by 0 bases, with 15 bases between them. CDR3 length: 17 residues.

The table lists this clonotype with a few counts. The chain recombines TRBV10-3 with TRBJ2-3, with TRBD1 matching over 7 bases. Per germline, CDR1 ENHRY and CDR2 SYGVKD. After removal of 3 bases from V and 0 bases from J, the junction contained 3 bases not matched to a gene. This CDR3 is built from 15 residues. In DNA, the CDR3 is TGTGCCATCAGTGATCGGACAGGTAGCACAGATACGCAGTATTTT. Protein sequence: CAISDRTGSTDTQYF.

The chain links TRBV7-8 to TRBJ2-5, with a possible D match to TRBD1 (5 bases). Germline CDR1 is SGHVS and CDR2 is FQNEAQ. With 1 base removed from V and 2 bases from J, the gap between germline ends came to 8 bases. This CDR3 has 14 residues. CDR3 in DNA: TGTGCCAGCAGCTTAGGGACATATCAAGAGACCCAGTACTTC. This sequence encodes CASSLGTYQETQYF.

This chain joins TRBV20-1 and TRBJ2-3; possibly TRBD2 for D (6 bases). With 6 bases removed from V and 2 bases from J, the gap between germline ends came to 15 bases. Looked up from germline, CDR1 is DFQATT and CDR2 is SNEGSKA (reference sequence). The CDR3 extends over 14 amino acids. The CDR3 loop is CSAPPGGVTDTQYF. CDR3 in DNA: TGCAGTGCCCCCCCCGGGGGAGTCACAGATACGCAGTATTTT.

The rearrangement joins TRBV5-4 to TRBJ2-5; 8 positions match TRBD2. Germline V gene lookup returns CDR1 SGHNT and CDR2 YYREEE (reference sequence). Trimming cost V 4 bases and J 7 bases; bases outside gene matches: 15. This CDR3 is built from 16 residues. CDR3 sequence reads: CASSPAGGPGLRTQYF. CDR3 in DNA: TGTGCCAGCAGCCCGGCGGGGGGTCCGGGGCTACGGACCCAGTACTTC. The full variable domain, rest sourced from reference TRBV5-4 and TRBJ2-5, is ETGVTQSPTHLIKTRGQQVTLRCSSQSGHNTVSWYQQALGQGPQFIFQYYREEENGRGNFPPRFSGLQFPNYSSELNVNALELDDSALYLCASSPAGGPGLRTQYFGPGTRLLVL.

This clonotype appeared many times. This chain connects TRBV24-1 to TRBJ2-6; TRBD1 agrees at 7 bases. The V and J ends lost 9 bases and 2 bases, in that order; junction bases with no gene match: 12. Germline CDR1 and CDR2: KGHDR and SFDVKD. The CDR3 contains 17 residues. The CDR3 here is CATGRDSGDPGANVLTF. DNA for the CDR3: TGTGCCACCGGTAGGGACAGCGGAGATCCTGGGGCCAACGTCCTGACTTTC.

V usage is TRBV4-1 and J usage is TRBJ2-1; 10 bases are a match to TRBD1. Germline lookup yields CDR1 MGHRA and CDR2 YSYEKL. The CDR3 totals 16 residues. Losses at the gene ends were 4 bases for V and 7 bases for J; bases not matched to a gene: 10. DNA of the CDR3: TGCGCCAGCAGCCCGACAGGACAGGGGGTATTAAATGAGCAGTTCTTC. Protein sequence: CASSPTGQGVLNEQFF.

The rearrangement links TRBV6-1 to TRBJ1-5; TRBD1 agrees at 8 bases. The V segment lost 5 bases and the J segment 1 base; nucleotides outside the gene matches: 4. This CDR3 region has 15 residues. Germline V gene sequence: CDR1 MNHNS, CDR2 SASEGT. The CDR3 loop reads CASSKGQVSNQPQHF. The CDR3 bases are TGTGCCAGCAGTAAGGGACAGGTCAGCAATCAGCCCCAGCATTTT.

The chain couples TRBV2 to TRBJ2-4, with D possibly being TRBD1 (6 bases). The CDR3 is 14 amino acids. Germline V gene sequence: CDR1 SNHLY, CDR2 FYNNEI. With 6 bases removed from V and 4 bases from J, the gap between germline ends came to 13 bases. CDR3 nucleotides: TGTGCCAGCAGACAGGGTGCCTCTAAAAACATTCAGTACTTC. Its protein is CASRQGASKNIQYF.

This clonotype was seen ten or more times. J is TRBJ1-1 and V is TRBV7-2; D perhaps matches TRBD1 (6 bases). Trimming shortened V by 7 bases and J by 10 bases, and 25 bases separated the two germline ends. The CDR3 runs 15 residues. Germline CDR1 SGHTA, CDR2 FQGNSA. The CDR3: CASTGPGGGAAGAFF. In DNA, the CDR3 is TGTGCCAGCACCGGTCCGGGCGGGGGGGCCGCCGGAGCTTTCTTT.